This T cell receptor (beta chain) was captured in a study of T cell repertoires in cytomegalovirus infection. The study, taken as a whole, reports: Cumulative public TCR beta family frequency identified CMV carriers with the relevant HLA.

TCRdb re-derived calls from the reads in MiXCR, one entry per CDR3 protein. The sample lists approximately 200,000 distinct CDR3 sequences, over 20% occurring once. As to this clonotype: Its antigen is not known. A junction end diverges from the germline sequence, so it may reflect a read error.

This receptor was taken from a human donor in good health (CMV status not recorded). Some clones in this sample may be carry-over from other donors' samples. Sequencing was carried out using CD8+ T cells from PBMCs.

In DNA, the CDR3 is TGTGCCAGCAGCTTAGGGACTGCTAGCACAGATACGCTGTATTTT. It codes for CASSLGTASTDTLYF. The V gene is TRBV7-2, the J gene TRBJ2-3; a weak D match, TRBD2 (5 bases). The CDR3 is 15 amino acids. From germline, CDR1 is SGHTA and CDR2 FQGNSA.